These 3 T cell receptor beta chains originate from one sample sequenced in a study of T-cell memory formation after mild COVID-19. TCRdb reanalysed the 5' RACE reads using MiXCR and keeps one entry per CDR3 protein. The sample has 400,000 to 500,000 distinct CDR3 sequences; around 19% are singletons. The sequencing sample was made of PBMCs or a T cell subset sorted from them (not recorded which). The receptors come from an adult woman who had mild COVID-19 (a few samples of this study predate the infection). Cell type and time point are not known.

The genes are TRBV12-5 and TRBJ2-2; D unresolved. CDR3 length: 12 amino acids. Trimming took off 1 base at V and 6 bases at J, with 3 bases between the two ends. Germline V gene sequence: CDR1 LGHNT, CDR2 FRNRAP. The CDR3 nucleotides read TGTGCTAGTGGTTTGGGACCCGGGGAGCTGTTTTTT. This codes for CASGLGPGELFF.

This clonotype turned up a few times. The chain couples TRBV20-1 to TRBJ1-1; no clear D. Trimming stripped 6 bases from V and 3 bases from J, with 5 bases between. There are 10 residues in the CDR3. Germline assignment: CDR1 DFQATT and CDR2 SNEGSKA (reference sequence). CDR3 in amino acids: CSAADTEAFF. The CDR3 DNA is TGCAGTGCCGCGGACACTGAAGCTTTCTTT.

V usage is TRBV11-2 and J usage is TRBJ2-1; 7 bases are shared with TRBD1. Unmatched junction bases numbered 7, after V lost 5 bases and J lost 6 bases. The CDR3 is 14 amino acids. Germline lookup yields CDR1 SGHAT and CDR2 FQNNGV. CDR3 residues: CASSRGQLGNEQFF. CDR3 in DNA: TGTGCCAGCAGCCGGGGACAGTTAGGCAATGAGCAGTTCTTC. The full variable domain, rest sourced from reference TRBV11-2 and TRBJ2-1, is EAGVAQSPRYKIIEKRQSVAFWCNPISGHATLYWYQQILGQGPKLLIQFQNNGVVDDSQLPKDRFSAERLKGVDSTLKIQPAKLEDSAVYLCASSRGQLGNEQFFGPGTRLTVL.